This T cell receptor beta chain was sequenced during a study of cytomegalovirus exposure and HLA in healthy donors. PCR was performed using 60 Vbeta and 13 Jbeta primers. Some clones are missing from TCRdb's copy, which holds only in-frame ones; the method was immunoSEQ multiplex PCR. In all, the sample yields around 74,000 clones. With 5 bases removed from V and 2 bases from J, the gap between germline ends came to 6 bases. The CDR3 consists of 11 residues. Germline lookup yields CDR1 SQVTM and CDR2 ANQGSEA. Source material: PBMCs. This chain connects TRBV29-1 to TRBJ1-2; unclear D gene. The TCR comes from a man over 45 in good health and CMV-seropositive. The CDR3 nucleotides are TGCAGCGTTTCGGGAAACTATGGCTACACCTTC. Translated: CSVSGNYGYTF.